This T cell receptor beta chain was found in a study of shared T cell receptors in the human thymus. The CDR3 is 15 residues long. The trim removed 2 bases at V and 5 bases at J, leaving 4 bases unmatched. Germline V lookup: CDR1 KGHSH, CDR2 LQKENI. Profiled with immunoSEQ multiplex PCR; TCRdb holds only in-frame clones, not every one. The table has around 730,000 clones, 80% to 90% seen once; the top ten hold 0.008% to 0.011%. This same sample was also part of a study on human thymus T cells. Per that study: From resections taken during corrective heart surgery, the thymus tissue was obtained. Related studies found that unrelated individuals share highly overlapping thymic repertoires.

The genes are TRBV18 and TRBJ1-4; 8 bases are a match to TRBD1. The sequencing input was thymocytes. This TCR was recovered from a girl less than two years old with a congenital heart defect. CDR3 in amino acids: CASSPDTGGNEKLFF. CDR3 sequence (DNA): TGTGCCAGCTCACCAGATACAGGGGGAAATGAAAAACTGTTTTTT.